The 7 T cell receptor beta chains presented below share a single source sample, sequenced in a study of T cell repertoires in cytomegalovirus infection. Their cognate antigens are unknown. TCRdb recomputed calls from the reads with MiXCR, one row per CDR3 protein. In the table there are about 830,000 distinct CDR3 sequences, about 30% of which are singletons. The sequencing here drew on cultured CD8+ T cells from PBMCs, taken from culture after CMV antigen stimulation. Source of these receptors: a human donor in good health (CMV status not recorded). Some clones in this sample may be carry-over from other donors' samples.

This clonotype has only a few counts. The CDR3 loop is CASSPLGQNTEAFF. The CDR3 DNA follows: TGTGCCAGCAGTCCCCTGGGACAGAACACTGAAGCTTTCTTT. The chain uses TRBV6-1 and TRBJ1-1; a weak D match, TRBD1 (6 bases). The CDR3 totals 14 residues. Trimming stripped 5 bases from V and 1 base from J, with 11 bases between. CDR1 and CDR2 (germline): MNHNS, SASEGT.

This clonotype was counted a few times. V gene TRBV6-5 combines with J gene TRBJ1-2; possibly TRBD1 for D (5 bases). Trimming removed 3 bases at V and 6 bases at J, with 23 bases between. The CDR3 runs to 17 residues. Germline CDR1 is MNHEY and CDR2 is SVGAGI. The CDR3 nucleotides read TGTGCCAGCAGTTATCGTTTGGGGGGGAGGTTAGAAGATGGCTACACCTTC. Translating gives CASSYRLGGRLEDGYTF.

A few counts support this clonotype. The rearrangement uses TRBV7-9 and TRBJ2-1, with TRBD2 matching 15 bases. CDR3 length: 15 amino acids. Germline V CDR1 and CDR2: SEHNR, FQNEAQ (reference sequence). V lost 4 bases, J lost 9 bases, and 4 bases stayed unmatched. Here the CDR3 reads CASSSGTSGGSEQFF. As DNA, the CDR3 is TGTGCCAGCAGCTCCGGGACTAGCGGGGGGAGTGAGCAGTTCTTC.

This clonotype was seen only a few times. The V call is TRBV7-2, the J call TRBJ1-1; weak D call: TRBD1 (6 bases). V was clipped by 4 bases and J by 0 bases, with 12 bases between them. Germline V gene sequence: CDR1 SGHTA, CDR2 FQGNSA. This CDR3 has 15 residues. CDR3 sequence (DNA): TGTGCCAGCAGCTCCGGGAGGGGGATGAACACTGAAGCTTTCTTT. This gives the protein CASSSGRGMNTEAFF. The whole variable domain, remainder taken from reference TRBV7-2 and TRBJ1-1, is GAGVSQSPSNKVTEKGKDVELRCDPISGHTALYWYRQSLGQGLEFLIYFQGNSAPDKSGLPSDRFSAERTGGSVSTLTIQRTQQEDSAVYLCASSSGRGMNTEAFFGQGTRLTVV.

The chain recombines TRBV4-1 with TRBJ1-1, with unresolved D. CDR1 and CDR2 from the germline V gene are MGHRA and YSYEKL. The CDR3 spans 15 residues. Trimming pared 1 base from V and 1 base from J, leaving 10 bases between. The CDR3 nucleotides read TGCGCCAGCAGCCAAGCGGCGGTGACGAACACTGAAGCTTTCTTT. Translation: CASSQAAVTNTEAFF.

This clonotype was recorded a few times. The chain joins TRBV28 to TRBJ1-5; 10 bases align to TRBD1. V lost 3 bases, J lost 3 bases, and 11 bases stayed unmatched. The CDR3 loop spans 18 amino acids. From germline, CDR1 is MDHEN and CDR2 SYDVKM. The CDR3 sequence: CASSFCLQGQGYNQPQHF. Here the CDR3 DNA reads TGTGCCAGCAGTTTTTGTCTGCAGGGACAGGGGTACAATCAGCCCCAGCATTTT.

The CDR3 sequence: CSARDRGGGVNQPQHF. Here the CDR3 DNA reads TGCAGTGCTAGAGATCGAGGAGGGGGTGTCAATCAGCCCCAGCATTTT. This sequence joins TRBV20-1 and TRBJ1-5; possibly TRBD1 for D (6 bases). Between the trimmed V and J ends, which lost 0 bases and 3 bases, there was a span of 15 bases. The CDR3 has 16 amino acids. Per the germline V gene, CDR1 is DFQATT and CDR2 is SNEGSKA (reference sequence).